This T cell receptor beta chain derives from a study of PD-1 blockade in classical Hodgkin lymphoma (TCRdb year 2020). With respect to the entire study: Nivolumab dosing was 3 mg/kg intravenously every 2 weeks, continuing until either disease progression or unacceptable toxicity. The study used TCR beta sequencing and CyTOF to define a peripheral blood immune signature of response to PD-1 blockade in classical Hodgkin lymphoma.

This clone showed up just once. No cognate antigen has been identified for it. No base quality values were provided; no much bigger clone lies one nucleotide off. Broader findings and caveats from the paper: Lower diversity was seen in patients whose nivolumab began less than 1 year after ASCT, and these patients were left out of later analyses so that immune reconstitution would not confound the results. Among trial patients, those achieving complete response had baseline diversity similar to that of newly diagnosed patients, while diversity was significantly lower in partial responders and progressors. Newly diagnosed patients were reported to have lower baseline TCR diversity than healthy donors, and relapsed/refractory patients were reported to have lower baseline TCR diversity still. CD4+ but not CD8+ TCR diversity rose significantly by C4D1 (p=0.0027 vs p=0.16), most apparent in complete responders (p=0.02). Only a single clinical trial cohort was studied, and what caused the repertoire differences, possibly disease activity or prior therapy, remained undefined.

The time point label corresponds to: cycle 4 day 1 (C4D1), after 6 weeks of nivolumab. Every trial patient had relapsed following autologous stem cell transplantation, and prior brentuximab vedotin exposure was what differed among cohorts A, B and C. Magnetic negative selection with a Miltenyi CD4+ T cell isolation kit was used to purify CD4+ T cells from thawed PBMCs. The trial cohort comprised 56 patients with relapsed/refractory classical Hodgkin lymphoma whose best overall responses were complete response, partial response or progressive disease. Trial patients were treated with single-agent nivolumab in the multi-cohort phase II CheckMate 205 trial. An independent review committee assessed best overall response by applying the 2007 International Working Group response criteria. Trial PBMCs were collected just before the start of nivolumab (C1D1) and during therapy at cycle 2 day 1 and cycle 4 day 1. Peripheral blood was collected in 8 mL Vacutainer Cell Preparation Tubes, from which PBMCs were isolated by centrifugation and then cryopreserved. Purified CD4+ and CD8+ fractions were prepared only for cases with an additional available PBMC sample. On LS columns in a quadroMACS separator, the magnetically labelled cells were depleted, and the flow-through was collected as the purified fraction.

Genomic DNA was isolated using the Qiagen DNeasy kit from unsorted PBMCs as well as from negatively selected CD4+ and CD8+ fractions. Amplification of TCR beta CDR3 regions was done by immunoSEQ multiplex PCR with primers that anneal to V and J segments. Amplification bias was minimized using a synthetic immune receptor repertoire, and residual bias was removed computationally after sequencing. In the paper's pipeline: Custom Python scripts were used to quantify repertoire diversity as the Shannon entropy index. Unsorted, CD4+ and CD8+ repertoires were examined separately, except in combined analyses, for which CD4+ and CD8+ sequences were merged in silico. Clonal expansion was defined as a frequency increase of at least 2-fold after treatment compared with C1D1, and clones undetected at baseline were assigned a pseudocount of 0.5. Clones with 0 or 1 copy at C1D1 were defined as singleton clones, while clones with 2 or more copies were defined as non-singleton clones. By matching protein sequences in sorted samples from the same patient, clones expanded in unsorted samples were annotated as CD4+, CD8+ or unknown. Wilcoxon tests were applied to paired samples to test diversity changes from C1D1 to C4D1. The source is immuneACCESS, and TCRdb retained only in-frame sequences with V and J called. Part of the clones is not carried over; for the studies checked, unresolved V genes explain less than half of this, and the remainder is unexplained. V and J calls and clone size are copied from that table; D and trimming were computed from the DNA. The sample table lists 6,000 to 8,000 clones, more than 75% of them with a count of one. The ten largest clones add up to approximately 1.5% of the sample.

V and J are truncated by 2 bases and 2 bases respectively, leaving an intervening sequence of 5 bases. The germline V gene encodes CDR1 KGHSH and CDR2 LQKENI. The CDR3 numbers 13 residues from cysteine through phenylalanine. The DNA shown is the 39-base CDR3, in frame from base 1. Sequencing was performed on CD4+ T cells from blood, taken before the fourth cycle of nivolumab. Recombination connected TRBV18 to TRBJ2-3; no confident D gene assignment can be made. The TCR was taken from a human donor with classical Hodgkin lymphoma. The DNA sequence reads TGTGCCAGCTCACCAGGGATCACAGATACGCAGTATTTT. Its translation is CASSPGITDTQYF.